Listed below are T cell receptor beta chains from one sample, sequenced in a study of T cell repertoires in ileal Crohn's disease. Method: immunoSEQ multiplex PCR; TCRdb's copy keeps in-frame clones and lacks some. The sample has approximately 27,000 clones, around 80% seen once; the top ten hold around a fifth. The sample comprised ileal tissue. These receptors were obtained from an adult with Crohn's disease. CDR3s include the opening cysteine and the closing phenylalanine or tryptophan.

>16|TRBJ2-2|TRBV7-9
CAIGTSGSSGTGELFF
>19|TRBJ1-2|TRBV19
CASSIDRLRDYTNIYGYTF
>13|TRBJ1-4|TRBV7-9
CAGTAATNEKLFF
>13|TRBJ1-1|TRBV25-1
CASSYEGGTEAFF
>14|TRBJ1-6|TRBV7-2
CASSVRQGNSPLHF
>16|TRBJ2-1|TRBV2
CASRKTGTSGYNEQFF
>17|TRBJ1-1|TRBV9
CASGVAGTGVVGTEAFF
>19|TRBJ2-3|TRBV2
CASFWAAQGRGNRTDTQYF
>17|TRBJ2-7|TRBV27
CASSSVTDQGGHYEQYF
>16|TRBJ2-7|TRBV10-1
CASSAKSGRARYEQYF
>15|TRBJ2-2|TRBV5-1
CASSLNRGNTGELFF
>15|TRBJ2-2|TRBV27
CASSSQDRKTGELFF
>15|TRBJ2-1|TRBV7-3
CASSPASGRVTEQFF
>17|TRBJ2-7|TRBV14
CASSQGPIVAALYEQYF
>15|TRBJ1-6|TRBV25-1
CASSAPTGDNSPLHF
>13|TRBJ2-7|TRBV30
CAWSGFSRAEQYF
>15|TRBJ2-1|TRBV4-1
CASSHLAGAYNEQFF
>15|TRBJ2-2|TRBV19
CASRPGLANTGELFF
>14|TRBJ2-6|TRBV6-4
CASSDRAGANVLTF
>18|TRBJ2-3|TRBV7-9
CASSLARGLAGSTDTQYF
>15|TRBJ1-2|TRBV6-1
CASRRGGTGNYGYTF
>14|TRBJ1-2|TRBV15
CATSADRGPNGYTF
>13|TRBJ2-7|TRBV29-1
CSVELIGGQAVWW
>17|TRBJ1-5|TRBV19
CASNKQGAKASNQPQHF
>17|TRBJ2-2|TRBV9
CASSVAFGTGNTGELFF
>12|TRBJ2-1|TRBV9
CASSITSGEQFF
>14|TRBJ1-2|TRBV27
CASSLGGYPYGYTF